Listed here are 22 T cell receptor beta chains from one sample, sequenced in a study of T cell responses to AZD1222 COVID-19 vaccine. Only in-frame clones appear in the TCRdb table, and some are missing; sequencing was by immunoSEQ multiplex PCR. The sample shows about 82,000 clones, more than 85% of them seen only once. Sequenced here: peripheral blood, sampled 28 days after the second AZD1222 dose. These receptors were taken from an adult who received the AZD1222 COVID-19 vaccine.

The chain has TRBV4-1 and TRBJ1-5; 7 bases line up with TRBD1. After removal of 0 bases from V and 6 bases from J, the junction contained 8 bases not matched to a gene. In germline, CDR1 is MGHRA, CDR2 YSYEKL. The CDR3 has 16 amino acids. DNA for the CDR3: TGCGCCAGCAGCCAAGATCGCACAGGGGCAGGTCAGCCCCAGCATTTT. This translates into CASSQDRTGAGQPQHF.

The chain employs TRBV5-1 and TRBJ1-6; TRBD1 might be the D (6 bases). Germline V lookup: CDR1 SGHRS, CDR2 YFSETQ. Trimming removed 7 bases at V and 6 bases at J, with 17 bases between. CDR3 length: 15 amino acids. The CDR3 DNA reads as TGCGCCAGCGCCCCACAGGGACCCCGTAATTCACCCCTCCACTTT. Its translation: CASAPQGPRNSPLHF.

The rearrangement uses TRBV18 and TRBJ1-5, with D possibly matching TRBD1 (5 bases). This CDR3 has 18 amino acids. V gave up 1 base and J gave up 3 bases, with 19 bases separating them. Germline values: CDR1 KGHSH, CDR2 LQKENI. The CDR3: CASSPRGFPREVNQPQHF. CDR3 DNA sequence: TGTGCCAGCTCACCACGGGGCTTTCCCAGGGAGGTCAATCAGCCCCAGCATTTT.

In nucleotides, the CDR3 is TGTGCCAGCAGCCGACCGGGACAGGGCTCCTACGAGCAGTACTTC. Amino acids: CASSRPGQGSYEQYF. V is TRBV6-5 and J is TRBJ2-7; TRBD1 agrees at 9 bases. With V trimmed by 6 bases and J by 0 bases, 6 bases remained unmatched. From germline, CDR1 is MNHEY and CDR2 SVGAGI. This CDR3 is built from 15 residues.

The chain has TRBV7-8 and TRBJ1-6; 10 nucleotides line up with TRBD1. The junction had 5 bases not matched to a gene; V was cut back by 5 bases and J by 7 bases. Germline V gene data show CDR1 as SGHVS and CDR2 as FQNEAQ. This CDR3 has 15 amino acids. The CDR3 bases are TGTGCCAGCAGCCCCCGGGGACAGGGGAATTCACCCCTCCACTTT. It codes for CASSPRGQGNSPLHF.

This sequence joins TRBV3-1 (or the pseudogene TRBV3-2) and TRBJ2-6; TRBD2 might be the D (5 bases). Germline V gives CDR1 LGHDT, CDR2 YNNKEL (reference sequence). The CDR3 loop spans 16 amino acids. The V and J ends lost 0 bases and 4 bases respectively, with 10 bases between them. CDR3 protein: CASSQDRAGGANVLTF. DNA of the CDR3: TGTGCCAGCAGCCAAGATCGGGCGGGCGGGGCCAACGTCCTGACTTTC.

CDR3 nucleotide sequence: TGTGCCAGCACCCAGTGGGGGGGAGGCGGCACTGAAGCTTTCTTT. Its protein is CASTQWGGGGTEAFF. The gene calls are TRBV11-2 and TRBJ1-1, with D possibly matching TRBD1 (5 bases). V dropped 7 bases and J dropped 4 bases, with 19 bases sitting between them. The CDR3 extends over 15 amino acids. The V gene's germline CDR1 is SGHAT and CDR2 FQNNGV.

V usage is TRBV28 and J usage is TRBJ1-3; weak D call: TRBD1 (6 bases). The CDR3 contains 16 residues. V was pared by 8 bases and J by 0 bases, with 17 bases between. CDR1 is MDHEN and CDR2 is SYDVKM in the germline V gene. CDR3 in amino acids: CASGKWGGLSGNTIYF. CDR3 DNA: TGTGCCAGCGGAAAATGGGGGGGCCTCTCTGGAAACACCATATATTTT.

Only one count was recorded for this clone. Other DNA variants within this sample encode the same CDR3. This chain connects TRBV9 to TRBJ1-3; no definite D call. Per germline, CDR1 SGDLS and CDR2 YYNGEE. V was trimmed by 5 bases and J by 0 bases, leaving 15 bases between them. CDR3 length: 16 residues. For the CDR3, the DNA is TGTGCCAGCAGTGTCGACCCCGGGAGCTCTGGAAACACCATATATTTT. Translated: CASSVDPGSSGNTIYF. Supplemented by reference TRBV9 and TRBJ1-3, the full variable domain reads DSGVTQTPKHLITATGQRVTLRCSPRSGDLSVYWYQQSLDQGLQFLIQYYNGEERAKGNILERFSAQQFPDLHSELNLSSLELGDSALYFCASSVDPGSSGNTIYFGEGSWLTVV.

V and J are TRBV4-2 and TRBJ1-4, with unresolved D. The CDR3 totals 15 residues. Germline CDR1 reads LGHNA; CDR2 reads YNFKEQ. V was shortened by 0 bases and J by 4 bases, with 9 bases between the two germline ends. CDR3 sequence reads: CASSQDLLYNEKLFF. The CDR3 DNA reads TGTGCCAGCAGCCAAGATCTCTTGTATAATGAAAAACTGTTTTTT.

This chain connects TRBV12-3 or TRBV12-4 to TRBJ2-7, with D unclear. The CDR3 length is 12 residues. The V and J ends lost 6 bases and 3 bases respectively, with 9 bases between them. CDR3: CASSLCSYEQYF. The CDR3 DNA sequence: TGTGCCAGCAGCCTCTGCAGCTACGAGCAGTACTTC.

The chain combines TRBV11-2 with TRBJ2-1; 10 bases line up with TRBD1. CDR1 is SGHAT and CDR2 is FQNNGV in the germline V gene. V gave up 5 bases and J gave up 7 bases; unmatched junction bases: 14. There are 17 residues in the CDR3. CDR3 in amino acids: CASSPQAPTGQGNEQFF. Written as DNA, the CDR3 is TGTGCCAGCAGCCCCCAAGCACCTACGGGACAGGGGAATGAGCAGTTCTTC.

This chain joins TRBV19 and TRBJ1-5, with unresolved D. The germline V and J ends were trimmed by 7 bases and 2 bases, with 15 bases remaining between them. Per the germline V gene, CDR1 is LNHDA and CDR2 is SQIVND (reference sequence). The CDR3 has 15 amino acids. The CDR3 region has the DNA TGTGCCAGTACCCCAGATCCCGTGGGCAATCAGCCCCAGCATTTT. This encodes CASTPDPVGNQPQHF.

The rearrangement links TRBV30 to TRBJ1-3; no clear D. Germline V CDR1 and CDR2: GTSNPN, SVGIG (reference sequence). CDR3 length equals 14 residues. Trimming left V 0 bases short and J 4 bases short, with 10 bases between. In DNA, the CDR3 is TGTGCCTGGAGTGTTGGTGTGTTCGGAAACACCATATATTTT. It specifies CAWSVGVFGNTIYF.

The chain joins TRBV18 to TRBJ1-1; 10 bases line up with TRBD1. From germline, CDR1 is KGHSH and CDR2 LQKENI. This CDR3 has 15 amino acids. V trimming: 6 bases; J trimming: 2 bases; junction bases outside the gene matches: 6. The CDR3 protein is CASSRGTGVNTEAFF. DNA for the CDR3: TGTGCCAGCTCTCGAGGGACAGGGGTCAACACTGAAGCTTTCTTT.

The rearrangement links TRBV6-6 to TRBJ1-4, with D tentatively TRBD1 (5 bases). This CDR3 is built from 16 residues. Trimming removed 2 bases from V and 5 bases from J, with 15 bases in between. Germline V gene data show CDR1 as MNHNY and CDR2 as SVGAGI (reference sequence). CDR3: CASSYPPRAGNEKLFF. CDR3 nucleotide sequence: TGTGCCAGCAGTTACCCCCCCAGGGCGGGAAATGAAAAACTGTTTTTT.

The gene calls are TRBV30 and TRBJ2-7, with 11 bases fitting TRBD1. CDR1 GTSNPN and CDR2 SVGIG come from the germline V gene (reference sequence). The CDR3 is made up of 14 amino acids. V shed 3 bases and J 5 bases; nucleotides not matched to a gene: 6. The CDR3 nucleotides read TGTGCCTGGAGCCCGGGACAGGGGGTCAACGAGCAGTACTTC. Its translation: CAWSPGQGVNEQYF.

The rearrangement uses TRBV7-6 and TRBJ1-1, with TRBD1 identical over 7 bases. The ends lost 1 base at V and 2 bases at J; junction bases unmatched: 1. CDR1 SGHVS and CDR2 FNYEAQ come from the germline V gene. This CDR3 is 14 amino acids long. CDR3 region: CASSLDRGNTEAFF. The CDR3 nucleotides read TGTGCCAGCAGCTTAGACAGGGGAAACACTGAAGCTTTCTTT. Based on the CDR3 plus reference TRBV7-6 and TRBJ1-1, the full variable domain is GAGVSQSPRYKVTKRGQDVALRCDPISGHVSLYWYRQALGQGPEFLTYFNYEAQQDKSGLPNDRFSAERPEGSISTLTIQRTEQRDSAMYRCASSLDRGNTEAFFGQGTRLTVV.

This clone showed up just once. The chain carries TRBV18 and TRBJ1-1; D unclear. CDR1 is KGHSH and CDR2 is LQKENI in the germline V gene. Trimming shortened V by 0 bases and J by 7 bases, and 12 bases separated the two germline ends. This CDR3 is built from 14 residues. As DNA, the CDR3 is TGTGCCAGCTCACCACCGGCCAGCTCGGGTGAAGCTTTCTTT. Protein: CASSPPASSGEAFF.

Only one count was recorded for this clone. The rearrangement joins TRBV6-1 to TRBJ1-1; 7 nucleotides align to TRBD1. Unmatched junction bases numbered 7, after V lost 2 bases and J lost 4 bases. The CDR3 is made up of 15 amino acids. Germline CDR1 is MNHNS and CDR2 is SASEGT. The CDR3, as DNA: TGTGCCAGCAGTGAACTGCCAGGGGGGTTCACTGAAGCTTTCTTT. Protein: CASSELPGGFTEAFF.

V usage is TRBV14 and J usage is TRBJ2-3; D is ambiguous. This CDR3 comprises 14 residues. The V gene lost 5 bases and the J gene lost 0 bases, with 9 bases spanning the gap. Per the germline V gene, CDR1 is SGHDN and CDR2 is FVKESK. CDR3 bases: TGTGCCAGCAGCGGAAAGTTAAGCACAGATACGCAGTATTTT. Encoded protein: CASSGKLSTDTQYF.

The chain joins TRBV2 to TRBJ2-5, with 7 bases that match TRBD1. V was pared by 8 bases and J by 1 base, with 1 base of the junction left unmatched. From germline, CDR1 is SNHLY and CDR2 FYNNEI. The length of the CDR3 is 12 residues. The CDR3 DNA sequence: TGTGCCAGCCGGGACAGCCAAGAGACCCAGTACTTC. Translating gives CASRDSQETQYF.